These T cell receptor beta chains were read from a single sample in a study of blood T cell repertoires in COVID-19. Profiling relied on immunoSEQ multiplex PCR, and the TCRdb table lists in-frame clones only, not all of them. The profile shows 250,000 or so clones, roughly nine tenths of them singletons. The source material was peripheral blood. Receptors were obtained from a young man with active or convalescent COVID-19. Each CDR3 is given with its conserved first and last residue. Each record gives: V gene, CDR3 length, J gene, D gene, clone size, CDR3 protein, CDR3 DNA. D genes are given only for firm matches. Rows may omit the clone size; those that give it use once, few, many or a size class.

v_call: TRBV19; cdr3_length: 13; j_call: TRBJ2-7; d_call: .; clone_size: .; cdr3_aa: CATAFGVDYEQYF; cdr3_nt: TGTGCCACCGCTTTCGGAGTCGACTACGAGCAGTACTTC
v_call: TRBV7-2; cdr3_length: 13; j_call: TRBJ1-2; d_call: .; clone_size: .; cdr3_aa: CASSSGINYGYTF; cdr3_nt: TGTGCCAGCAGCTCCGGGATTAACTATGGCTACACCTTC
v_call: TRBV27; cdr3_length: 15; j_call: TRBJ2-7; d_call: TRBD2; clone_size: .; cdr3_aa: CASRITGTSVHEQYF; cdr3_nt: TGTGCCAGCAGGATAACCGGGACTAGCGTCCACGAGCAGTACTTC
v_call: TRBV5-4; cdr3_length: 16; j_call: TRBJ2-1; d_call: .; clone_size: once; cdr3_aa: CASSLAAGVSYNEQFF; cdr3_nt: TGTGCCAGCAGCTTGGCCGCGGGCGTCTCCTACAATGAGCAGTTCTTC
v_call: TRBV14; cdr3_length: 13; j_call: TRBJ1-1; d_call: .; clone_size: .; cdr3_aa: CASSQGRDTEAFF; cdr3_nt: TGTGCCAGCAGCCAAGGCCGAGACACTGAAGCTTTCTTT
v_call: TRBV4-3; cdr3_length: 15; j_call: TRBJ2-7; d_call: TRBD1; clone_size: .; cdr3_aa: CASSRTGQGAYEQYF; cdr3_nt: TGCGCCAGCAGCCGAACGGGACAGGGGGCCTACGAGCAGTACTTC
v_call: TRBV6-2/TRBV6-3; cdr3_length: 17; j_call: TRBJ2-7; d_call: TRBD1; clone_size: once; cdr3_aa: CASSYDPRGGLSYEQYF; cdr3_nt: TGTGCCAGCAGTTACGACCCCCGAGGGGGCCTCTCCTACGAGCAGTACTTC
v_call: TRBV6-2/TRBV6-3; cdr3_length: 14; j_call: TRBJ1-1; d_call: .; clone_size: .; cdr3_aa: CASSPTGSGTEAFF; cdr3_nt: TGTGCCAGCAGTCCGACAGGATCTGGGACTGAAGCTTTCTTT
v_call: TRBV7-9; cdr3_length: 12; j_call: TRBJ1-2; d_call: TRBD1; clone_size: .; cdr3_aa: CASEGDSYGYTF; cdr3_nt: TGTGCCAGCGAGGGGGACAGCTATGGCTACACCTTC
v_call: TRBV12-3/TRBV12-4; cdr3_length: 11; j_call: TRBJ1-1; d_call: .; clone_size: .; cdr3_aa: CASSFITEAFF; cdr3_nt: TGTGCCAGCAGTTTTATCACTGAAGCTTTCTTT
v_call: TRBV7-6; cdr3_length: 15; j_call: TRBJ2-3; d_call: TRBD2; clone_size: .; cdr3_aa: CASSPALAGEDTQYF; cdr3_nt: TGTGCCAGCAGCCCTGCCCTAGCGGGAGAAGATACGCAGTATTTT
v_call: TRBV9; cdr3_length: 15; j_call: TRBJ2-7; d_call: .; clone_size: .; cdr3_aa: CASSVGGSGDYEQYF; cdr3_nt: TGTGCCAGCAGCGTAGGGGGTTCGGGGGACTACGAGCAGTACTTC
v_call: TRBV19; cdr3_length: 16; j_call: TRBJ2-1; d_call: TRBD1; clone_size: .; cdr3_aa: CASRITGDARYNEQFF; cdr3_nt: TGTGCCAGTAGGATTACAGGGGACGCGCGGTACAATGAGCAGTTCTTC
v_call: TRBV5-1; cdr3_length: 18; j_call: TRBJ2-7; d_call: TRBD2; clone_size: .; cdr3_aa: CASSSVALAGGTSYEQYF; cdr3_nt: TGCGCCAGCAGCTCGGTAGCGCTAGCGGGGGGGACATCCTACGAGCAGTACTTC
v_call: TRBV5-1; cdr3_length: 15; j_call: TRBJ2-2; d_call: TRBD1; clone_size: once; cdr3_aa: CASRPTGTATGELFF; cdr3_nt: TGCGCCAGCAGGCCGACAGGGACGGCCACCGGGGAGCTGTTTTTT
v_call: TRBV11-2; cdr3_length: 16; j_call: TRBJ2-2; d_call: TRBD1; clone_size: .; cdr3_aa: CASSYGTGANTGELFF; cdr3_nt: TGTGCCAGCAGCTACGGGACAGGGGCGAACACCGGGGAGCTGTTTTTT
v_call: TRBV6-5; cdr3_length: 15; j_call: TRBJ2-7; d_call: .; clone_size: .; cdr3_aa: CASSPPGTPIYEQYF; cdr3_nt: TGTGCCAGCAGTCCCCCCGGGACACCCATCTACGAGCAGTACTTC
v_call: TRBV19; cdr3_length: 15; j_call: TRBJ1-1; d_call: .; clone_size: .; cdr3_aa: CASSNPQKTGTEAFF; cdr3_nt: TGTGCCAGTAGTAACCCTCAAAAGACAGGCACTGAAGCTTTCTTT
v_call: TRBV19; cdr3_length: 14; j_call: TRBJ1-1; d_call: .; clone_size: once; cdr3_aa: CASSIGTGIAEAFF; cdr3_nt: TGTGCCAGTAGTATCGGAACAGGGATTGCTGAAGCTTTCTTT
v_call: TRBV6-6; cdr3_length: 14; j_call: TRBJ1-2; d_call: .; clone_size: .; cdr3_aa: CAITTGGISGGYTF; cdr3_nt: TGTGCCATCACAACGGGGGGGATTTCGGGTGGCTACACCTTC
v_call: TRBV25-1; cdr3_length: 15; j_call: TRBJ1-4; d_call: .; clone_size: .; cdr3_aa: CASSEWGSPGEKLFF; cdr3_nt: TGTGCCAGCAGTGAATGGGGCAGCCCAGGGGAAAAACTGTTTTTT
v_call: TRBV2; cdr3_length: 14; j_call: TRBJ2-7; d_call: TRBD1; clone_size: once; cdr3_aa: CASSGYRGRGEQYF; cdr3_nt: TGTGCCAGCAGTGGATACAGGGGGCGTGGCGAGCAGTACTTC
v_call: TRBV28; cdr3_length: 13; j_call: TRBJ2-7; d_call: .; clone_size: .; cdr3_aa: CASSLGEGIGQYF; cdr3_nt: TGTGCCAGCAGTTTAGGCGAGGGTATAGGGCAGTACTTC
v_call: TRBV15; cdr3_length: 13; j_call: TRBJ2-2; d_call: .; clone_size: .; cdr3_aa: CATSRKLHGELFF; cdr3_nt: TGTGCCACCAGCAGAAAGCTGCACGGGGAGCTGTTTTTT
v_call: TRBV12-3/TRBV12-4; cdr3_length: 12; j_call: TRBJ1-6; d_call: .; clone_size: .; cdr3_aa: CASSLKDSPLHF; cdr3_nt: TGTGCCAGCAGCCTGAAGGACAGTCCCCTCCACTTT
v_call: TRBV28; cdr3_length: 13; j_call: TRBJ2-1; d_call: .; clone_size: .; cdr3_aa: CASSIAAYNEQFF; cdr3_nt: TGTGCCAGCAGTATAGCAGCGTACAATGAGCAGTTCTTC
v_call: TRBV29-1; cdr3_length: 13; j_call: TRBJ1-1; d_call: .; clone_size: .; cdr3_aa: CSVDEYGGTEAFF; cdr3_nt: TGCAGCGTTGATGAGTACGGGGGAACTGAAGCTTTCTTT
v_call: TRBV4-3; cdr3_length: 13; j_call: TRBJ1-4; d_call: TRBD1; clone_size: .; cdr3_aa: CASSHLGQEGLFF; cdr3_nt: TGCGCCAGCAGCCATCTAGGACAGGAGGGTCTGTTTTTT
v_call: TRBV7-6; cdr3_length: 17; j_call: TRBJ2-1; d_call: TRBD2; clone_size: .; cdr3_aa: CASSPGTSGRANNEQFF; cdr3_nt: TGTGCCAGCAGCCCGGGGACTAGCGGGAGGGCGAACAATGAGCAGTTCTTC
v_call: TRBV3-1/TRBV3-2; cdr3_length: 14; j_call: TRBJ2-7; d_call: .; clone_size: .; cdr3_aa: CASSQAWGDYEQYF; cdr3_nt: TGTGCCAGCAGCCAAGCTTGGGGGGATTACGAGCAGTACTTC
v_call: TRBV19; cdr3_length: 17; j_call: TRBJ2-4; d_call: .; clone_size: once; cdr3_aa: CASRAVAQSGAKNIQYF; cdr3_nt: TGTGCCAGTAGAGCGGTAGCACAGTCCGGGGCCAAAAACATTCAGTACTTC
v_call: TRBV3-1/TRBV3-2; cdr3_length: 15; j_call: TRBJ2-2; d_call: TRBD1; clone_size: .; cdr3_aa: CASSLRDRLTGELFF; cdr3_nt: TGTGCCAGCAGTCTCCGGGACAGGCTCACCGGGGAGCTGTTTTTT
v_call: TRBV29-1; cdr3_length: 13; j_call: TRBJ1-1; d_call: .; clone_size: few; cdr3_aa: CSVSSGVFTEAFF; cdr3_nt: TGCAGCGTTTCATCAGGGGTTTTCACTGAAGCTTTCTTT
v_call: TRBV27; cdr3_length: 14; j_call: TRBJ2-7; d_call: TRBD1; clone_size: .; cdr3_aa: CASSGWDRAGEQYF; cdr3_nt: TGTGCCAGCAGTGGTTGGGACAGGGCGGGCGAGCAGTACTTC
v_call: TRBV15; cdr3_length: 13; j_call: TRBJ2-7; d_call: TRBD1; clone_size: .; cdr3_aa: CAMGGQGFYEQYF; cdr3_nt: TGTGCCATGGGGGGACAGGGGTTTTACGAGCAGTACTTC
v_call: TRBV5-8; cdr3_length: 17; j_call: TRBJ2-1; d_call: TRBD2; clone_size: .; cdr3_aa: CASSPTSSGSAYNEQFF; cdr3_nt: TGTGCCAGCAGTCCTACTTCTAGCGGGAGTGCATACAATGAGCAGTTCTTC
v_call: TRBV7-3; cdr3_length: 15; j_call: TRBJ2-3; d_call: TRBD1; clone_size: .; cdr3_aa: CASSLTGGGTDTQYF; cdr3_nt: TGTGCCAGCAGCTTGACAGGGGGGGGCACAGATACGCAGTATTTT
v_call: TRBV4-3; cdr3_length: 13; j_call: TRBJ2-3; d_call: .; clone_size: .; cdr3_aa: CASSQRGTDTQYF; cdr3_nt: TGCGCCAGCAGCCAGAGAGGCACAGATACGCAGTATTTT
v_call: TRBV9; cdr3_length: 11; j_call: TRBJ2-3; d_call: .; clone_size: .; cdr3_aa: CSPRGTDTQYF; cdr3_nt: TGTTCCCCCCGAGGGACAGATACGCAGTATTTT
v_call: TRBV24-1; cdr3_length: 14; j_call: TRBJ2-5; d_call: .; clone_size: .; cdr3_aa: CATSDSRGGETQYF; cdr3_nt: TGTGCCACCAGTGATAGTCGGGGTGGGGAGACCCAGTACTTC
v_call: TRBV6-2/TRBV6-3; cdr3_length: 18; j_call: TRBJ2-6; d_call: TRBD1; clone_size: .; cdr3_aa: CASSNTGVVARGANVLTF; cdr3_nt: TGTGCCAGCAGTAATACAGGGGTAGTAGCACGTGGGGCCAACGTCCTGACTTTC
v_call: TRBV7-2; cdr3_length: 17; j_call: TRBJ1-1; d_call: TRBD1; clone_size: .; cdr3_aa: CASSLVFSAGGNTEAFF; cdr3_nt: TGTGCCAGCAGCTTAGTGTTCTCGGCAGGGGGGAACACTGAAGCTTTCTTT
v_call: TRBV28; cdr3_length: 14; j_call: TRBJ1-2; d_call: TRBD1; clone_size: .; cdr3_aa: CASRGQGLEDGYTF; cdr3_nt: TGTGCCAGCAGAGGACAGGGTCTGGAGGATGGCTACACCTTC
v_call: TRBV15; cdr3_length: 15; j_call: TRBJ2-5; d_call: .; clone_size: .; cdr3_aa: CATSRDLGGEETQYF; cdr3_nt: TGTGCCACCAGCAGAGATCTGGGCGGGGAAGAGACCCAGTACTTC
v_call: TRBV5-8; cdr3_length: 16; j_call: TRBJ1-2; d_call: TRBD1; clone_size: .; cdr3_aa: CASSSRDRVGELGYTF; cdr3_nt: TGTGCCAGCAGCTCCCGGGACAGGGTAGGGGAACTGGGCTACACCTTC
v_call: TRBV7-9; cdr3_length: 12; j_call: TRBJ2-7; d_call: .; clone_size: .; cdr3_aa: CASSLLPYEQYF; cdr3_nt: TGTGCCAGCAGCTTACTCCCCTACGAGCAGTACTTC
v_call: TRBV6-6; cdr3_length: 16; j_call: TRBJ1-1; d_call: TRBD1; clone_size: .; cdr3_aa: CASSNRDRVRVTEAFF; cdr3_nt: TGTGCCAGCAGTAACCGGGACAGGGTTCGGGTCACTGAAGCTTTCTTT
v_call: TRBV7-3; cdr3_length: 13; j_call: TRBJ1-1; d_call: .; clone_size: .; cdr3_aa: CASSSGMNTEAFF; cdr3_nt: TGTGCCAGCAGCTCGGGGATGAACACTGAAGCTTTCTTT
v_call: TRBV7-9; cdr3_length: 18; j_call: TRBJ1-4; d_call: .; clone_size: .; cdr3_aa: CASSPSVGGREFNEKLFF; cdr3_nt: TGTGCCAGCAGCCCGAGCGTGGGGGGGCGAGAGTTTAATGAAAAACTGTTTTTT
v_call: TRBV2; cdr3_length: 16; j_call: TRBJ2-7; d_call: TRBD1; clone_size: few; cdr3_aa: CASSEVLSRGLNEQYF; cdr3_nt: TGTGCCAGCAGTGAAGTTCTATCCAGGGGGCTAAACGAGCAGTACTTC
v_call: TRBV5-1; cdr3_length: 15; j_call: TRBJ1-1; d_call: TRBD1; clone_size: .; cdr3_aa: CASSRGQATGTEAFF; cdr3_nt: TGCGCCAGCAGCAGGGGACAGGCGACTGGGACTGAAGCTTTCTTT
v_call: TRBV15; cdr3_length: 16; j_call: TRBJ1-1; d_call: .; clone_size: .; cdr3_aa: CATSKKGGGSNTEAFF; cdr3_nt: TGTGCCACCAGCAAGAAAGGGGGTGGATCGAACACTGAAGCTTTCTTT
v_call: TRBV29-1; cdr3_length: 13; j_call: TRBJ1-4; d_call: .; clone_size: .; cdr3_aa: CSVRWARNEKLFF; cdr3_nt: TGCAGCGTCCGATGGGCACGAAATGAAAAACTGTTTTTT
v_call: TRBV2; cdr3_length: 14; j_call: TRBJ2-5; d_call: TRBD1; clone_size: few; cdr3_aa: CASSGDSTLETQYF; cdr3_nt: TGTGCCAGCAGTGGGGACAGTACGTTAGAGACCCAGTACTTC
v_call: TRBV5-6; cdr3_length: 15; j_call: TRBJ2-2; d_call: .; clone_size: .; cdr3_aa: CASSLVSGFTGELFF; cdr3_nt: TGTGCCAGCAGCTTGGTTAGCGGTTTCACCGGGGAGCTGTTTTTT
v_call: TRBV9; cdr3_length: 16; j_call: TRBJ2-1; d_call: .; clone_size: .; cdr3_aa: CASSVESQGPNNEQFF; cdr3_nt: TGTGCCAGCAGCGTAGAGAGTCAGGGCCCTAACAATGAGCAGTTCTTC
v_call: TRBV28; cdr3_length: 11; j_call: TRBJ1-4; d_call: .; clone_size: .; cdr3_aa: CASSLGQGLFF; cdr3_nt: TGTGCCAGCAGTTTAGGGCAGGGACTGTTTTTT
v_call: TRBV5-6; cdr3_length: 13; j_call: TRBJ2-1; d_call: TRBD2; clone_size: .; cdr3_aa: CASSPGGLTEQFF; cdr3_nt: TGTGCCAGCAGCCCTGGGGGACTAACAGAGCAGTTCTTC
v_call: TRBV2; cdr3_length: 11; j_call: TRBJ1-1; d_call: .; clone_size: .; cdr3_aa: CASDTNTEAFF; cdr3_nt: TGTGCCAGCGACACGAACACTGAAGCTTTCTTT
v_call: TRBV27; cdr3_length: 13; j_call: TRBJ2-5; d_call: TRBD2; clone_size: .; cdr3_aa: CASTTSGMRTQYF; cdr3_nt: TGTGCCAGCACGACTAGCGGGATGCGGACCCAGTACTTC